This entry describes one TCR beta chain. There is no known antigen for this receptor. The sample holds no much larger clone one base away, and base qualities are not on file. RNA was extracted using the RNeasy kit, and roughly 0.45 to 1 microgram was reverse transcribed with random hexamers. The immunoSEQ multiplex PCR assay, covering 54 Vbeta and 13 Jbeta segments, was used to amplify TCR beta CDR3 regions. Bias from PCR amplification was corrected by using a synthetic template baseline for primer optimization and for computational correction. The source study handled its data this way. Only productive sequences were kept, with reads annotated to V, D and J genes according to IMGT and analyzed in immunoSEQ Analyzer. To calculate clonality, Shannon entropy was normalized by log2 of the number of productive unique sequences and then subtracted from one. For each patient and control, public and private clones were evaluated among the 100 most prevalent clones. Clones were defined as Susac-specific if absent from the healthy and MS cohorts, from around 1,000 published viral clones and from other ImmuneACCESS disease sequences. The public sequencing data were trimmed at Q25 with fastp and processed into clonotypes with MiXCR by TCRdb, which kept only in-frame beta chains. For every CDR3 protein sequence, its rows merge into one entry that carries the most common genes and DNA. TCRdb, rather than the study authors, made the V and J calls. Present in this sample are about 400,000 distinct CDR3 sequences, 85% to 90% of which were seen just once. Of the sample, 0.09% to 0.15% falls within the top ten clones.

This entry is derived from a study of CD8 T cells in Susac syndrome (dated by TCRdb to the late 2010s). About the full investigation: The study used repertoire sequencing to test whether antigen drove CD8+ T cell activation and differentiation in Susac syndrome. The study compared CD8+ T cell repertoire clonality among roughly eleven healthy donors, 14 Susac syndrome patients and roughly 16 multiple sclerosis patients.

From a lookup of the germline V gene (reference sequence), CDR1 and CDR2 are DFQATT and SNEGSKA. Deletion took 2 bases off V and 12 bases off J, with a span of 20 bases between the germline ends. Its CDR3 holds 14 amino acids, cysteine through phenylalanine. The retained sequence is limited to the CDR3, 42 bases, with the frame set at the first base. Peripheral blood CD8+ and CD4+ T cells from healthy donors, Susac syndrome patients and multiple sclerosis patients were profiled by high-throughput TCR beta sequencing. The multiple sclerosis controls were treatment-naive patients who had stable or active relapsing-remitting disease and met the revised McDonald criteria. Bulk CD8+ and CD4+ T cells were purified magnetically by negative isolation, whereas CD8+ TEMRA cells were enriched by FACS. Blood was collected in EDTA tubes and processed within 24 hours, with PBMCs isolated through density gradient centrifugation. PBMCs intended for TCR sequencing were frozen in liquid nitrogen and were later thawed in a 37 degrees C water bath. A purity of at least 90% was achieved for sorted or isolated CD4+, CD8+ and CD8+ TEMRA cells.

The paper's findings and limits, for the study overall: The study acknowledged that relatively few individuals were included in the TCR sequencing and HLA analysis.

The sample taken for sequencing was CD8+ T cells from PBMCs. The chain is assembled from TRBV20-1 and TRBJ2-1, with a tentative D gene TRBD1 over 6 matching bases. The sequence derives from a human donor with multiple sclerosis. The DNA is as follows: TGCAGTGCTAGAAGGACAGATGCCCCAGTAGGGCAGTTCTTC. This yields the protein CSARRTDAPVGQFF.